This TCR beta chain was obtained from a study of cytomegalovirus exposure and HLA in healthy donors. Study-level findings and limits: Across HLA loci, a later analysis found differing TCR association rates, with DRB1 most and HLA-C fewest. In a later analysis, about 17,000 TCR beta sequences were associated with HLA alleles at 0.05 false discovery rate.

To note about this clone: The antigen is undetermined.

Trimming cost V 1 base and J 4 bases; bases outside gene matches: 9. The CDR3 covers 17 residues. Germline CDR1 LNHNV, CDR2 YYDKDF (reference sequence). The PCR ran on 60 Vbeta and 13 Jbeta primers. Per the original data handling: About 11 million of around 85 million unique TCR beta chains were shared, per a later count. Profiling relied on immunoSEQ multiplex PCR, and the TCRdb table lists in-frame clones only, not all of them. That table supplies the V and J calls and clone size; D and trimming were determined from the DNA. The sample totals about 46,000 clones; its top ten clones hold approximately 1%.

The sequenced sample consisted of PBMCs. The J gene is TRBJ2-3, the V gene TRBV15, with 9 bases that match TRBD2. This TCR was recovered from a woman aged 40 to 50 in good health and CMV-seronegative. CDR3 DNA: TGTGCCACCAGCAGAGGGCTAGCGGGAATTACCTCAGATACGCAGTATTTT. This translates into CATSRGLAGITSDTQYF.